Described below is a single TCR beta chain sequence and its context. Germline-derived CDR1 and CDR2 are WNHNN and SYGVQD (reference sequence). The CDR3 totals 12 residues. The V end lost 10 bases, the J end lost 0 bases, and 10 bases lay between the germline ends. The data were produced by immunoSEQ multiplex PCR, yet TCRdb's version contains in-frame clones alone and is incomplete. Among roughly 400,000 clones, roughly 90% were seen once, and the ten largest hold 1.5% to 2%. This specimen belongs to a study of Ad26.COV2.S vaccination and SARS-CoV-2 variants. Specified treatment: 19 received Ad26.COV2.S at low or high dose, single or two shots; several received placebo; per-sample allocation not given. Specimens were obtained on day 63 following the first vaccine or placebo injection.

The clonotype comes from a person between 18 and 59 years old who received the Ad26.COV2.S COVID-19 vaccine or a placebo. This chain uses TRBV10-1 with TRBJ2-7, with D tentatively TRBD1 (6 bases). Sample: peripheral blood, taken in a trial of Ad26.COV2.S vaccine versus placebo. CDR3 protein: CATGQSSYEQYF. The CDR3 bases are TGCGCCACCGGACAGAGCTCCTACGAGCAGTACTTC.